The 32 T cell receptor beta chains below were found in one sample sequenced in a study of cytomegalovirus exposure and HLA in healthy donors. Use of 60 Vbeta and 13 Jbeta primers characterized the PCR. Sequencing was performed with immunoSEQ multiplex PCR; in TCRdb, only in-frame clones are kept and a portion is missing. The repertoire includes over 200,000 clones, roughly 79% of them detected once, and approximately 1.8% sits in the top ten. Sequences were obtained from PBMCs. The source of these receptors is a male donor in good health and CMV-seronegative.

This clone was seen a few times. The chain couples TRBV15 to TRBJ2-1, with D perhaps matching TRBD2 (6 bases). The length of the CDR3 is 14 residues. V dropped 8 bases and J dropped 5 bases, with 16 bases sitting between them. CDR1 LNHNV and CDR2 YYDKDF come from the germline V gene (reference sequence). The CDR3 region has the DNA TGTGCCACCTCCCAACGGACTACTGACAATGAGCAGTTCTTC. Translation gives CATSQRTTDNEQFF.

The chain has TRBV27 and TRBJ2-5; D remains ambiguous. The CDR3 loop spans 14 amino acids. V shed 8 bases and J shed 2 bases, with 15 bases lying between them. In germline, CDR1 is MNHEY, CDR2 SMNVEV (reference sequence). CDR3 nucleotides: TGTGCCAGCTCTGCGTTGGAGCTGCAAGAGACCCAGTACTTC. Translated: CASSALELQETQYF.

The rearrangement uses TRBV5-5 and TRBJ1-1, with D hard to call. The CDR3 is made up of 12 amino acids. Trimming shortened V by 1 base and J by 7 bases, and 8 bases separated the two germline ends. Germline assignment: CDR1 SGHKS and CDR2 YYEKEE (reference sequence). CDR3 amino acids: CASSLTENEAFF. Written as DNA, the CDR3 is TGTGCCAGCAGCTTGACGGAGAATGAAGCTTTCTTT.

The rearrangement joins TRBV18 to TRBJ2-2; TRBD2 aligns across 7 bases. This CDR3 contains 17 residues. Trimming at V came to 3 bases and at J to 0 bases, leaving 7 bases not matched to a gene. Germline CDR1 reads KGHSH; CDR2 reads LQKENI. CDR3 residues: CASSPSRLAANTGELFF. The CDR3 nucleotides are TGTGCCAGCTCACCTTCGAGGCTAGCGGCGAACACCGGGGAGCTGTTTTTT.

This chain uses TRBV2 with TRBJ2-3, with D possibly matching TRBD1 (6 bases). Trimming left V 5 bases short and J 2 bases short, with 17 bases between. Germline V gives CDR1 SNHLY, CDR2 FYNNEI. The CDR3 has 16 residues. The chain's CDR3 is CASSLHPDRNTDTQYF. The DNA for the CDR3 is TGTGCCAGCAGTTTACACCCGGACAGAAACACAGATACGCAGTATTTT. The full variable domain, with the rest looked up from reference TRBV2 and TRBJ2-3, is EPEVTQTPSHQVTQMGQEVILRCVPISNHLYFYWYRQILGQKVEFLVSFYNNEISEKSEIFDDQFSVERPDGSNFTLKIRSTKLEDSAMYFCASSLHPDRNTDTQYFGPGTRLTVL.

The CDR3 sequence: CASRPRVNTGELFF. CDR3 in DNA: TGTGCCAGCAGACCCCGGGTAAACACCGGGGAGCTGTTTTTT. The V and J genes are TRBV9 and TRBJ2-2; D is ambiguous. Trimming removed 5 bases from V and 2 bases from J, with 10 bases in between. The germline V gene has CDR1 SGDLS and CDR2 YYNGEE. The CDR3 is 14 amino acids.

The DNA for the CDR3 is TGTGCCAGCACCGATGACGACCGGGACAGTACTTCTGAGACCCAGTACTTC. Translating gives CASTDDDRDSTSETQYF. The chain carries TRBV28 and TRBJ2-5, with 7 positions matching TRBD1. CDR1 and CDR2 from the germline V gene are MDHEN and SYDVKM. The CDR3 is 17 amino acids. V gave up 7 bases and J gave up 5 bases; unmatched junction bases: 19. Based on the CDR3 plus reference TRBV28 and TRBJ2-5, the full variable domain is DVKVTQSSRYLVKRTGEKVFLECVQDMDHENMFWYRQDPGLGLRLIYFSYDVKMKEKGDIPEGYSVSREKKERFSLILESASTNQTSMYLCASTDDDRDSTSETQYFGPGTRLLVL.

CDR3 region: CSGLMGQTQYF. CDR3 in DNA: TGCAGTGGCCTAATGGGGCAGACCCAGTACTTC. This chain uses TRBV20-1 with TRBJ2-5, with a weak D call TRBD1 (5 bases). Trimming took off 7 bases at V and 6 bases at J, with 12 bases between the two ends. Per germline, CDR1 DFQATT and CDR2 SNEGSKA (reference sequence). The CDR3 loop spans 11 amino acids.

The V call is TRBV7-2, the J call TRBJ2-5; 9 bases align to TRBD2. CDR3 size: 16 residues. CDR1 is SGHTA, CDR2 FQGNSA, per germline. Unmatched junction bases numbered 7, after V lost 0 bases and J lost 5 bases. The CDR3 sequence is CASSLASGRSRETQYF. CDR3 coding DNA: TGTGCCAGCAGCTTAGCTAGCGGGAGATCGCGGGAGACCCAGTACTTC.

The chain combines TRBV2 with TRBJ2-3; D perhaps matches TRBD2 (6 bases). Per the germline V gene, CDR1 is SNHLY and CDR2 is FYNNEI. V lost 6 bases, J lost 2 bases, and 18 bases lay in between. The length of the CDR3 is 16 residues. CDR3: CASRITPGLHTDTQYF. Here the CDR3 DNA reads TGTGCCAGCAGGATAACCCCGGGACTGCACACAGATACGCAGTATTTT.

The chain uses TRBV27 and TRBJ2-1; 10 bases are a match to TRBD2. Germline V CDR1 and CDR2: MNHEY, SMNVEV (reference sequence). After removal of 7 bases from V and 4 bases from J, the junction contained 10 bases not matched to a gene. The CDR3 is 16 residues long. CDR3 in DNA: TGTGCCAGCACCAAAGGTAGCGGGAGGCTATACAATGAGCAGTTCTTC. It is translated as CASTKGSGRLYNEQFF.

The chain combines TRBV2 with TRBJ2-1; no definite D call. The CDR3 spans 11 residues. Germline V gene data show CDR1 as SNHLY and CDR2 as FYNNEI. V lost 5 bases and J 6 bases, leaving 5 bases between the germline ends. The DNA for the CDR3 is TGTGCCAGCAGTCCGGGCAATGAGCAGTTCTTC. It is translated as CASSPGNEQFF. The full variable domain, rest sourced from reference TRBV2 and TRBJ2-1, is EPEVTQTPSHQVTQMGQEVILRCVPISNHLYFYWYRQILGQKVEFLVSFYNNEISEKSEIFDDQFSVERPDGSNFTLKIRSTKLEDSAMYFCASSPGNEQFFGPGTRLTVL.

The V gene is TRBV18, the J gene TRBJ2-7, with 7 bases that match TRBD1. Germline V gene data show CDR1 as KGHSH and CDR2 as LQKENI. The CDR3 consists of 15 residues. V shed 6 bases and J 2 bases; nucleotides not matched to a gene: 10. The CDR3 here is CASSRGRDSPYEQYF. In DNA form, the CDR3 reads TGTGCCAGCTCCCGCGGCCGGGACAGCCCCTACGAGCAGTACTTC.

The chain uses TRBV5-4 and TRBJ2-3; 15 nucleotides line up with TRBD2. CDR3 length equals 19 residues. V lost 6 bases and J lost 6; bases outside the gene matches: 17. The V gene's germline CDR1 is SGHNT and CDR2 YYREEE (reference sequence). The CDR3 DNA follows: TGTGCCAGCATCCCCCGGGGACTAGCGGGGGGCATAGCACATGATACGCAGTATTTT. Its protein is CASIPRGLAGGIAHDTQYF.

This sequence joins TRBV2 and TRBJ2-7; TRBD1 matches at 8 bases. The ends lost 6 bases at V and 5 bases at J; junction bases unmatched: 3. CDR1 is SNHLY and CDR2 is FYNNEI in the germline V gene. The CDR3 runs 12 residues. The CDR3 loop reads CASRDRAHEQYF. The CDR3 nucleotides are TGTGCCAGCAGGGACAGGGCCCACGAGCAGTACTTC.

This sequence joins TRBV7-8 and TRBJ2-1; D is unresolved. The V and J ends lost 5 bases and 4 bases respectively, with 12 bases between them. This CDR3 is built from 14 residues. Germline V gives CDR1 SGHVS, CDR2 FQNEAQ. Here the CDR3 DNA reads TGTGCCAGCAGCCTCCCTACCTCGTACAATGAGCAGTTCTTC. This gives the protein CASSLPTSYNEQFF.

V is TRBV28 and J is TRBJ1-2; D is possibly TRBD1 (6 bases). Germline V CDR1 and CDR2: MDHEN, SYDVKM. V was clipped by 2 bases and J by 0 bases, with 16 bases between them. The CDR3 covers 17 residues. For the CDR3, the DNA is TGTGCCAGCAGTTTACCCCCCCCGACAGGAGCTAACTATGGCTACACCTTC. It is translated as CASSLPPPTGANYGYTF.

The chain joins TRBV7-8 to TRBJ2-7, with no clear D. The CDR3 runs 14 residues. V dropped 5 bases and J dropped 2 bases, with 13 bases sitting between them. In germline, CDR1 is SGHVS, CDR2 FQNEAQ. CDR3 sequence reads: CASSAQTFTYEQYF. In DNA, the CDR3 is TGTGCCAGCAGCGCCCAGACTTTTACCTACGAGCAGTACTTC.

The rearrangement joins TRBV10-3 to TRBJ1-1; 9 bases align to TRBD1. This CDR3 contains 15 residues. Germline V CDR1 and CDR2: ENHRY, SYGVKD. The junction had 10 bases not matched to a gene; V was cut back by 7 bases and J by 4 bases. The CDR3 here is CAIMTGTGTVTEAFF. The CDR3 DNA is TGTGCCATCATGACCGGGACAGGGACTGTCACTGAAGCTTTCTTT.

CDR3 in amino acids: CSVIQGNEQFF. CDR3 coding DNA: TGCAGCGTTATACAGGGGAATGAGCAGTTCTTC. The genes are TRBV29-1 and TRBJ2-1; 7 bases map to TRBD1. The CDR3 loop spans 11 amino acids. The germline V gene has CDR1 SQVTM and CDR2 ANQGSEA. V trimming: 5 bases; J trimming: 7 bases; junction bases outside the gene matches: 2.

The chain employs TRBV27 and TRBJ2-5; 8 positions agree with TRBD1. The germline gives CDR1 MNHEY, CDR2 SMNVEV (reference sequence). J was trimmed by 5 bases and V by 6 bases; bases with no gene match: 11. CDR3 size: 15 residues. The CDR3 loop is CASRRQGSVGETQYF. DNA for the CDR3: TGTGCCAGCAGGAGACAGGGGTCTGTGGGCGAGACCCAGTACTTC.

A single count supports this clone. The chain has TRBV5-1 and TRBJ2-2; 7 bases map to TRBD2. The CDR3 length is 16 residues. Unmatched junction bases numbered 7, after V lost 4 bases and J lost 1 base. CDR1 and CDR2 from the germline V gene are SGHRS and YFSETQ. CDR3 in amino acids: CASSLTPSGNTGELFF. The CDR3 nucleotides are TGCGCCAGCAGCCTGACCCCTAGCGGGAACACCGGGGAGCTGTTTTTT.

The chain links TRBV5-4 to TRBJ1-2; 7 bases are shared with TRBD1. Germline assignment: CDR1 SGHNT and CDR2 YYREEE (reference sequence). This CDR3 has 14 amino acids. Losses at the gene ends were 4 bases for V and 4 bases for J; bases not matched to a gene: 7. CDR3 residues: CASSPWDRPYGYTF. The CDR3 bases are TGTGCCAGCAGCCCCTGGGACAGACCCTATGGCTACACCTTC. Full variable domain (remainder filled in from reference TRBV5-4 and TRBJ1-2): ETGVTQSPTHLIKTRGQQVTLRCSSQSGHNTVSWYQQALGQGPQFIFQYYREEENGRGNFPPRFSGLQFPNYSSELNVNALELDDSALYLCASSPWDRPYGYTFGSGTRLTVV.

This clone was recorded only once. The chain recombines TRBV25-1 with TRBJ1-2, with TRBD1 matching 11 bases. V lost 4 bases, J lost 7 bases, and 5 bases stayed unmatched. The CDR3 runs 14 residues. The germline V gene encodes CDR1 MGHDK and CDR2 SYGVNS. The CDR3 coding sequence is TGTGCCAGCAGTGGACTGGACAGGGGGCTTGGCTACACCTTC. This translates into CASSGLDRGLGYTF.

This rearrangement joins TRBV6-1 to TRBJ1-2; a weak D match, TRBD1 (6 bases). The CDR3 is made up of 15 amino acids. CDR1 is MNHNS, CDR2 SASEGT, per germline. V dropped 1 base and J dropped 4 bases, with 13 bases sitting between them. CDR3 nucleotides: TGTGCCAGCAGTGAAGAGGCAGGGGAGGGCTATGGCTACACCTTC. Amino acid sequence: CASSEEAGEGYGYTF.

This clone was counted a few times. This CDR3 reads CASSFDRGNGYTF. The CDR3 nucleotides are TGTGCCAGCAGTTTCGACAGGGGGAACGGCTACACCTTC. The gene calls are TRBV28 and TRBJ1-2, with TRBD1 matching over 9 bases. The V and J ends lost 3 bases and 8 bases, in that order; junction bases with no gene match: 4. CDR3 length: 13 amino acids. CDR1 is MDHEN and CDR2 is SYDVKM in the germline V gene.

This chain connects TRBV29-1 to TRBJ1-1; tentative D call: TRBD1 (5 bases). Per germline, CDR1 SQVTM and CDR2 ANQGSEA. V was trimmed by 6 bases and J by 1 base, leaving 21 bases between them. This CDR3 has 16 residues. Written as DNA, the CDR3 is TGCAGCGTCGCCGAAGATGGTAGGGGTTGGAACACTGAAGCTTTCTTT. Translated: CSVAEDGRGWNTEAFF.

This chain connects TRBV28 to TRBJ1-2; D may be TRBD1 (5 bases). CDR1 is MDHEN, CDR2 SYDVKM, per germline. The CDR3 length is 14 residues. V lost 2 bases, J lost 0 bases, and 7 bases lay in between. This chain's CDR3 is CASSLGGANYGYTF. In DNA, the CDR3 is TGTGCCAGCAGTTTAGGGGGGGCTAACTATGGCTACACCTTC.

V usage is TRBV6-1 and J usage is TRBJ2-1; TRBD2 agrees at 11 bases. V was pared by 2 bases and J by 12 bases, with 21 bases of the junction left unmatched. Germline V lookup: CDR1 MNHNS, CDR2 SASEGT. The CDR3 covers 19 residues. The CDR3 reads CASSESRVAGLADPGGQFF. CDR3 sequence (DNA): TGTGCCAGCAGTGAAAGCAGGGTGGCGGGACTAGCGGATCCAGGAGGGCAGTTCTTC.

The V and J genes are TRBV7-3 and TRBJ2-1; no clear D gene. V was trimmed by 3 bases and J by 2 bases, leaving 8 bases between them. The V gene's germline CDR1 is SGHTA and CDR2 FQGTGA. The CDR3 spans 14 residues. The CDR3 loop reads CASSFKLTYNEQFF. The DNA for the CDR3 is TGTGCCAGCAGCTTCAAACTCACCTACAATGAGCAGTTCTTC.

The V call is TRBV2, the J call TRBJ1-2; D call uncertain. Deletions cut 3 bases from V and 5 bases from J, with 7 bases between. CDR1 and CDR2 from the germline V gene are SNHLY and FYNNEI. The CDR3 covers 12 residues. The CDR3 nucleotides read TGTGCCAGCAGTGACAGACTTTATGGCTACACCTTC. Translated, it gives CASSDRLYGYTF.

Here the CDR3 DNA reads TGTGCCACCCCGCTCCCCCAAGGGGGGGGTAATGAAAAACTGTTTTTT. This gives the protein CATPLPQGGGNEKLFF. The V gene is TRBV7-9, the J gene TRBJ1-4, with a possible D match to TRBD1 (6 bases). Germline CDR1 and CDR2: SEHNR and FQNEAQ (reference sequence). This CDR3 contains 16 residues. Trimming pared 10 bases from V and 4 bases from J, leaving 22 bases between.